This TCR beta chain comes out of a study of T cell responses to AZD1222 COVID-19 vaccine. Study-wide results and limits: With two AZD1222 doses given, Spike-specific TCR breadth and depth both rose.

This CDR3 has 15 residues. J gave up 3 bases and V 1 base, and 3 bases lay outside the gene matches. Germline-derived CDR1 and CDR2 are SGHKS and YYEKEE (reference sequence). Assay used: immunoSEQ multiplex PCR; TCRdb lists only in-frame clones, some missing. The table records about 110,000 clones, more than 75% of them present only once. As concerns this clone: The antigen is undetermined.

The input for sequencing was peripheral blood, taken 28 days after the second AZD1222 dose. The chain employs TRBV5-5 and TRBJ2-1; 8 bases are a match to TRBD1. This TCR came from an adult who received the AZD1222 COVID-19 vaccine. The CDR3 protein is CASSLQGANYNEQFF. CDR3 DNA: TGTGCCAGCAGCTTGCAGGGGGCAAACTACAATGAGCAGTTCTTC.